Presented here are 8 T cell receptor beta chains from one specimen sequenced in a study of T cells in Graves' hyperthyroidism and ophthalmopathy. Amplification targeted TCR beta CDR3 regions from RNA transcripts. HTBI primers were employed in a first-round RT-PCR of the TCR CDR3. A single record per CDR3 protein comes from TCRdb applying MiXCR to the multiplex PCR reads. The table has about 770,000 distinct CDR3 sequences, over 15% seen once. The specimen was blood. All receptors derive from a woman aged 45 to 65 with Graves' hyperthyroidism that later progressed to Graves' ophthalmopathy.

This clonotype was detected ten times or more. The chain joins TRBV6-2 or TRBV6-3 to TRBJ2-3; unclear D gene. This CDR3 is built from 14 residues. Trimming took 0 bases from V and 4 from J, leaving 8 bases between them. The germline gives CDR1 MNHEY, CDR2 SVGEGT. CDR3 residues: CASSYSSSADTQYF. The DNA for the CDR3 is TGTGCCAGCAGTTACTCGAGTTCAGCAGATACGCAGTATTTT.

This clonotype was recorded many times. The chain combines TRBV3-1 with TRBJ2-3, with 9 bases aligning to TRBD2. The CDR3 consists of 16 residues. CDR1 and CDR2 from the germline V gene are LGHDT and YNNKEL (reference sequence). Losses at the gene ends were 1 base for V and 2 bases for J; bases not matched to a gene: 4. As DNA, the CDR3 is TGTGCCAGCAGCCAAGCGACTAGCGGATCCACAGATACGCAGTATTTT. The encoded protein is CASSQATSGSTDTQYF.

This clonotype came up a few times. The chain recombines TRBV6-1 with TRBJ1-1; no clear D gene. Germline V lookup: CDR1 MNHNS, CDR2 SASEGT. V lost 5 bases to trimming and J lost 4 bases, with 8 bases between them. The CDR3 totals 12 residues. CDR3 DNA: TGTGCCAGCAGTTCGGCCTTCACTGAAGCTTTCTTT. Protein: CASSSAFTEAFF.

This chain uses TRBV5-1 with TRBJ2-6; D gene ambiguous. This CDR3 has 15 amino acids. Between the trimmed V and J ends, which lost 5 bases and 1 base, there was a span of 10 bases. Germline CDR1 is SGHRS and CDR2 is YFSETQ. CDR3 amino acids: CASRESPSGANVLTF. As DNA, the CDR3 is TGCGCCAGCAGAGAAAGTCCTTCTGGGGCCAACGTCCTGACTTTC.

This clonotype was counted a few times. J is TRBJ2-2 and V is TRBV13; D is perhaps TRBD1 (6 bases). CDR3 size: 15 residues. Deletions cut 5 bases from V and 6 bases from J, with 16 bases between. In germline, CDR1 is PRHDT, CDR2 FYEKMQ (reference sequence). CDR3 sequence (DNA): TGTGCCAGCAGCCTTGGACAGATCGGGGCCGGGGAGCTGTTTTTT. It codes for CASSLGQIGAGELFF.

This clonotype was seen ten or more times. The gene calls are TRBV2 and TRBJ1-5; no reliable D call. CDR1 SNHLY and CDR2 FYNNEI come from the germline V gene. The CDR3 sequence is 14 residues long. Trimming pared 4 bases from V and 3 bases from J, leaving 10 bases between. CDR3 coding DNA: TGTGCCAGCAGTGCAGACATATACAATCAGCCCCAGCATTTT. This gives the protein CASSADIYNQPQHF.

The chain carries TRBV5-5 and TRBJ2-7, with D unresolved. With 3 bases removed from V and 6 bases from J, the gap between germline ends came to 16 bases. The CDR3 covers 14 residues. Per the germline V gene, CDR1 is SGHKS and CDR2 is YYEKEE (reference sequence). This chain's CDR3 is CASSWGYGRGEQYF. DNA for the CDR3: TGTGCCAGCAGCTGGGGATACGGTCGCGGCGAGCAGTACTTC.

This clonotype was found once. The rearrangement uses TRBV12-3 or TRBV12-4 and TRBJ2-2, with 8 positions matching TRBD2. J gave up 3 bases and V 11 bases, and 8 bases lay outside the gene matches. This CDR3 is 14 amino acids long. In DNA form, the CDR3 reads TGTGCCTCTGAATATAGCGGGGACACCGGGGAGCTGTTTTTT. It yields the protein CASEYSGDTGELFF.